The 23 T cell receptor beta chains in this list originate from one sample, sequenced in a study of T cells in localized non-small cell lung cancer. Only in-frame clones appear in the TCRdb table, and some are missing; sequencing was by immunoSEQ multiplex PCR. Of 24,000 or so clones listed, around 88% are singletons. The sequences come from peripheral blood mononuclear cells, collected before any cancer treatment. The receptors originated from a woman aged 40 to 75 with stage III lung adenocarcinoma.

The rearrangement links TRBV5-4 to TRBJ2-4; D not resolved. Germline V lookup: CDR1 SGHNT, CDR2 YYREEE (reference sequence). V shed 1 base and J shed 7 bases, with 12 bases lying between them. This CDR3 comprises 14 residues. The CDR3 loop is CASSLSENGNIQYF. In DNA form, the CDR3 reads TGTGCCAGCAGCTTGTCGGAGAATGGGAACATTCAGTACTTC.

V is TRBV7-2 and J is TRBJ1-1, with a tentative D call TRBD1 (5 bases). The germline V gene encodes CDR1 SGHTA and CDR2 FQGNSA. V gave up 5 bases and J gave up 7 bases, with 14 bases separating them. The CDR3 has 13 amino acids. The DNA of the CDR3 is TGTGCCAGCAGCCTTCTCGGGGGGATTGAAGCTTTCTTT. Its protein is CASSLLGGIEAFF. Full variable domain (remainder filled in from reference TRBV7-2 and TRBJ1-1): GAGVSQSPSNKVTEKGKDVELRCDPISGHTALYWYRQSLGQGLEFLIYFQGNSAPDKSGLPSDRFSAERTGGSVSTLTIQRTQQEDSAVYLCASSLLGGIEAFFGQGTRLTVV.

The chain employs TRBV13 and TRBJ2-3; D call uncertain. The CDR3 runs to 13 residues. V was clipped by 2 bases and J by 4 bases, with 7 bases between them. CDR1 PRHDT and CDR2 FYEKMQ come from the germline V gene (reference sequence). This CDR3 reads CASSLLSPDTQYF. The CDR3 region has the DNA TGTGCCAGCAGCTTATTGTCCCCAGATACGCAGTATTTT.

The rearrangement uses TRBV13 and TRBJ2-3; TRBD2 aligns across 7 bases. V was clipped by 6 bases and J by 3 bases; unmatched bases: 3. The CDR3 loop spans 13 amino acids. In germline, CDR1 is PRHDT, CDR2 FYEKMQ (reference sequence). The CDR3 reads CASRLSGTDTQYF. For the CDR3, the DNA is TGTGCCAGCAGACTTAGCGGGACAGATACGCAGTATTTT.

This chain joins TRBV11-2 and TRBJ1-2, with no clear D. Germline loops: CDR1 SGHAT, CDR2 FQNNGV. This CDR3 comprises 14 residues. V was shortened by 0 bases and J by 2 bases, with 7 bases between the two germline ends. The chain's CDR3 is CASSLDLGNYGYTF. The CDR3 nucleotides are TGTGCCAGCAGCTTAGATTTAGGGAACTATGGCTACACCTTC.

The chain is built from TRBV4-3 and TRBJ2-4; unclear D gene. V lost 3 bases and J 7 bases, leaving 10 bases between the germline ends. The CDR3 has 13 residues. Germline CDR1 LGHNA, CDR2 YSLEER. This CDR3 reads CASSQKSGNIQYF. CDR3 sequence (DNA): TGCGCCAGCAGCCAGAAAAGTGGGAACATTCAGTACTTC.

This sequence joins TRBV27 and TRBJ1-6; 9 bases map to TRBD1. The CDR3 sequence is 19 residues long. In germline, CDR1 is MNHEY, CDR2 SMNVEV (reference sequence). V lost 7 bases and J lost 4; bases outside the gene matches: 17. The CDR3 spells CASTLKLLRGTGYNSPLHF. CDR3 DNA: TGTGCCAGCACCCTTAAACTCCTTCGGGGGACAGGGTATAATTCACCCCTCCACTTT.

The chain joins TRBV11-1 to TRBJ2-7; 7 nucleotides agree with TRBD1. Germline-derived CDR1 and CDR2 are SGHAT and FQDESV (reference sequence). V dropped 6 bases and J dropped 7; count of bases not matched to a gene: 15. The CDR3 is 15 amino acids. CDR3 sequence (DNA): TGTGCCAGCAGTTTCCGGGACAGACCACCGATTGAGCAGTACTTC. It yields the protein CASSFRDRPPIEQYF.

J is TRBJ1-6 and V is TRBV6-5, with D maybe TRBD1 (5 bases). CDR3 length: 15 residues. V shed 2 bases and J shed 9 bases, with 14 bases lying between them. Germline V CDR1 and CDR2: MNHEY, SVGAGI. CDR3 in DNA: TGTGCCAGCAGTTACAGTAGGGCAGGGCGTTCACCCCTCCACTTT. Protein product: CASSYSRAGRSPLHF.

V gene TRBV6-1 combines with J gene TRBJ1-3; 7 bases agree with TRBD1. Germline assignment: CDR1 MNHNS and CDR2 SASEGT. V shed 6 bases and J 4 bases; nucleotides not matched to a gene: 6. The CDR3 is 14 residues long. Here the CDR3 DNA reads TGTGCCAGCAGACTGACAGGGTCCGGAAACACCATATATTTT. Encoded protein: CASRLTGSGNTIYF.

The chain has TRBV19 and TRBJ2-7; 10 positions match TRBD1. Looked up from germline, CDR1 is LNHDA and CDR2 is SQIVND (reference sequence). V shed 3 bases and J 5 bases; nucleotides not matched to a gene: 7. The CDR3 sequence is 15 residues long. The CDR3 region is CASSIWTGGKDEQYF. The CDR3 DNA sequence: TGTGCCAGTAGTATTTGGACAGGGGGTAAAGACGAGCAGTACTTC.

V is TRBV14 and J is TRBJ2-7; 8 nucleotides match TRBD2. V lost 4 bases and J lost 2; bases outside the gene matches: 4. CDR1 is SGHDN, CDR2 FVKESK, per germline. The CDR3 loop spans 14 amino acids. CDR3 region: CASSPRGGAYEQYF. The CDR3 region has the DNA TGTGCCAGCAGCCCCCGGGGGGGGGCCTACGAGCAGTACTTC.

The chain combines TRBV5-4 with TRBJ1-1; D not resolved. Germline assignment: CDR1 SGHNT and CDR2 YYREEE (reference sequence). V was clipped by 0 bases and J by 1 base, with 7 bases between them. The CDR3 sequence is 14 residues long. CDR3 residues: CASSLGLGNTEAFF. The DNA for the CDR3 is TGTGCCAGCAGCTTGGGGTTGGGGAACACTGAAGCTTTCTTT.

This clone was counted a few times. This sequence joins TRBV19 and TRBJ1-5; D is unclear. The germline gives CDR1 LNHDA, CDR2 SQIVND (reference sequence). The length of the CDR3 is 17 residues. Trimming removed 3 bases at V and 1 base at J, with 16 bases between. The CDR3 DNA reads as TGTGCCAGTAGTATTGGGCCGCAGGCGGGGAGCAATCAGCCCCAGCATTTT. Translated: CASSIGPQAGSNQPQHF.

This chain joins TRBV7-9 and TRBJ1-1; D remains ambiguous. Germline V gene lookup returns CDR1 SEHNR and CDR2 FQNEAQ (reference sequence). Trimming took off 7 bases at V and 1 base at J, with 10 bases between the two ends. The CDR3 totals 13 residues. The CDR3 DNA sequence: TGTGCCAGCACCGCTGGGCCGAACACTGAAGCTTTCTTT. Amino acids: CASTAGPNTEAFF.

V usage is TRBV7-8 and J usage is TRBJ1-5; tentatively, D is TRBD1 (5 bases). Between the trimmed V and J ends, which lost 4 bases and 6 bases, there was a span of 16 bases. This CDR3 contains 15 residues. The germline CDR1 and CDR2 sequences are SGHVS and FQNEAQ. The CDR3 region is CASSSGTANSQPQHF. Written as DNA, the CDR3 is TGTGCCAGCAGCTCGGGGACGGCTAATAGTCAGCCCCAGCATTTT.

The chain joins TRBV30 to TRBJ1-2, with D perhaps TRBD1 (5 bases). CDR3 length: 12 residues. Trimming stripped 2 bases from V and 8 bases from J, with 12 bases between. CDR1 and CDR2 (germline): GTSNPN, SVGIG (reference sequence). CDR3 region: CAWSWGVGGYTF. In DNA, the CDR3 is TGTGCCTGGAGTTGGGGGGTGGGCGGCTACACCTTC.

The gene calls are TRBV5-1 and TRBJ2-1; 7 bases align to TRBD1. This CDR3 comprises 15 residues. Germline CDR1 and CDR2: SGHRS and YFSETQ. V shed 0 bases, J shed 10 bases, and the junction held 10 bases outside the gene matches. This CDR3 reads CASSLESRPTGEQFF. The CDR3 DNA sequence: TGCGCCAGCAGCTTGGAATCCCGGCCGACAGGGGAGCAGTTCTTC.

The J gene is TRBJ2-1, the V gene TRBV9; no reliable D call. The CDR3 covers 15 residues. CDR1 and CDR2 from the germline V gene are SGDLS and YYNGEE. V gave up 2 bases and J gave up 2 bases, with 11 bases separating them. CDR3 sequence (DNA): TGTGCCAGCAGCGTTGGCGGAAGTACCTACAATGAGCAGTTCTTC. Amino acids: CASSVGGSTYNEQFF.

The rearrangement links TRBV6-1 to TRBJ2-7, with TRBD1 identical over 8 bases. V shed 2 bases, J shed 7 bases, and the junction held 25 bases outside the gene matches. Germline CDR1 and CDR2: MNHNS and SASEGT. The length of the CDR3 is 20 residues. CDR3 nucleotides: TGTGCCAGCAGTGAAAACCCCGGTGACAGGGGCACTCAGCTTCCTAGGGAGCAGTACTTC. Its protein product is CASSENPGDRGTQLPREQYF.

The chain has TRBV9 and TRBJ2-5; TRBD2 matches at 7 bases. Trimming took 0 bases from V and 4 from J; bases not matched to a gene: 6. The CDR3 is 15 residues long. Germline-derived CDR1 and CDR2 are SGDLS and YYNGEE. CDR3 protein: CASSVGGRAGETQYF. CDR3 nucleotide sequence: TGTGCCAGCAGCGTAGGGGGGAGGGCCGGAGAGACCCAGTACTTC.

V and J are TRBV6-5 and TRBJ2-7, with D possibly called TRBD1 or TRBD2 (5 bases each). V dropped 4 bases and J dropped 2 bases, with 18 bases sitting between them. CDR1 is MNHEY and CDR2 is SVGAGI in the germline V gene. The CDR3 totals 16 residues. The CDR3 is CASSSDPRDRTYEQYF. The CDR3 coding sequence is TGTGCCAGCAGTTCCGATCCCCGGGACCGAACCTACGAGCAGTACTTC.

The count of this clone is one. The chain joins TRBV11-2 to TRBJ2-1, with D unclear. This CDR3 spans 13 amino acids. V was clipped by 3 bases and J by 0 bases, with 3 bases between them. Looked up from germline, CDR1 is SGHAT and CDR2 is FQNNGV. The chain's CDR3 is CASSLGSYNEQFF. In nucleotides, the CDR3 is TGTGCCAGCAGCTTGGGCTCCTACAATGAGCAGTTCTTC.